These 11 T cell receptor beta chains were sequenced from one sample in a study of cytomegalovirus exposure and HLA in healthy donors. Clones were sequenced by immunoSEQ multiplex PCR, and TCRdb holds only the in-frame ones, with some missing. The sample includes approximately 72,000 clones, roughly 92% of them seen just once. Sequencing used PBMCs. These receptors were taken from a woman younger than 30 in good health and CMV-seronegative.

The rearrangement links TRBV5-1 to TRBJ2-7; the D gene is possibly TRBD1 (6 bases). With 0 bases removed from V and 6 bases from J, the gap between germline ends came to 13 bases. Germline lookup yields CDR1 SGHRS and CDR2 YFSETQ. This CDR3 contains 14 residues. Here the CDR3 DNA reads TGCGCCAGCAGCTTGGAACATGGGGGCGGCGAGCAGTACTTC. Amino acids: CASSLEHGGGEQYF.

The chain combines TRBV18 with TRBJ1-3; a possible D gene is TRBD1 (5 bases). In germline, CDR1 is KGHSH, CDR2 LQKENI. V was pared by 4 bases and J by 0 bases, with 13 bases between. The CDR3 loop spans 16 amino acids. CDR3 in DNA: TGTGCCAGCTCACTTAAGACCAGGGACTCTGGAAACACCATATATTTT. Translating gives CASSLKTRDSGNTIYF. Combining the CDR3 with reference TRBV18 and TRBJ1-3 gives the whole variable domain NAGVMQNPRHLVRRRGQEARLRCSPMKGHSHVYWYRQLPEEGLKFMVYLQKENIIDESGMPKERFSAEFPKEGPSILRIQQVVRGDSAAYFCASSLKTRDSGNTIYFGEGSWLTVV.

The table lists this clone with a few counts. The genes are TRBV18 and TRBJ2-3, with D possibly being TRBD2 (5 bases). The CDR3 spans 17 residues. CDR1 is KGHSH and CDR2 is LQKENI in the germline V gene. V lost 6 bases, J lost 3 bases, and 22 bases lay in between. In nucleotides, the CDR3 is TGTGCCAGCTCTCCCGGTTCAAGTTTTCGGGAAACAGATACGCAGTATTTT. This sequence encodes CASSPGSSFRETDTQYF.

The chain uses TRBV19 and TRBJ1-3, with TRBD1 matching 7 bases. Germline V gene sequence: CDR1 LNHDA, CDR2 SQIVND (reference sequence). With 7 bases clipped from V and 7 bases from J, the junction kept 10 bases outside the gene matches. CDR3 length: 14 residues. The CDR3, as DNA: TGTGCCAGTATCAACCGGGACAGAGGGAACACCATATATTTT. Translated: CASINRDRGNTIYF. Filled out from reference TRBV19 and TRBJ1-3, the complete variable domain reads DGGITQSPKYLFRKEGQNVTLSCEQNLNHDAMYWYRQDPGQGLRLIYYSQIVNDFQKGDIAEGYSVSREKKESFPLTVTSAQKNPTAFYLCASINRDRGNTIYFGEGSWLTVV.

The genes are TRBV7-9 and TRBJ1-4, with TRBD1 matching 10 bases. The CDR3 is made up of 18 amino acids. Looked up from germline, CDR1 is SEHNR and CDR2 is FQNEAQ (reference sequence). J gave up 0 bases and V 5 bases, and 9 bases lay outside the gene matches. CDR3 sequence reads: CASSRLTGGSTTNEKLFF. DNA for the CDR3: TGTGCCAGCAGCCGATTGACAGGGGGCTCCACAACTAATGAAAAACTGTTTTTT.

This clone is a singleton in its sample. The chain recombines TRBV14 with TRBJ2-7; 8 positions match TRBD2. J lost 7 bases, V lost 4 bases, and 6 bases had no gene match. This CDR3 is 13 amino acids long. Germline CDR1 and CDR2: SGHDN and FVKESK. CDR3 coding DNA: TGTGCCAGCAGCCCGACGGGAGGGGGTGAGCAGTACTTC. Translation: CASSPTGGGEQYF.

A few counts support this clone. The chain has TRBV6-4 and TRBJ1-6; D not certain. CDR3 size: 15 residues. Germline V gene sequence: CDR1 MRHNA, CDR2 SNTAGT. V dropped 3 bases and J dropped 7 bases, with 13 bases sitting between them. The DNA of the CDR3 is TGTGCCAGCAGTGAGGCGGCAGGAGGGAATTCACCCCTCCACTTT. Encoded protein: CASSEAAGGNSPLHF.

This chain links TRBV6-5 with TRBJ2-5; maybe TRBD1 (5 bases). The germline CDR1 and CDR2 sequences are MNHEY and SVGAGI. This CDR3 comprises 15 residues. The V and J ends lost 2 bases and 1 base respectively, with 11 bases between them. Written as DNA, the CDR3 is TGTGCCAGCAGTTACGATTGGGGCCGCCAAGAGACCCAGTACTTC. Its protein product is CASSYDWGRQETQYF.

The chain joins TRBV30 to TRBJ1-2, with 7 bases that match TRBD1. Germline trimming cut 3 bases from V and 2 bases from J; bases unmatched to any gene: 9. The CDR3 covers 15 residues. Germline values: CDR1 GTSNPN, CDR2 SVGIG (reference sequence). The DNA for the CDR3 is TGTGCCTGGAGCAAACCACCGACAGGGAACTATGGCTACACCTTC. Its protein product is CAWSKPPTGNYGYTF.

The chain carries TRBV18 and TRBJ2-1; D remains ambiguous. Germline V gene sequence: CDR1 KGHSH, CDR2 LQKENI. The CDR3 has 13 amino acids. Trimming cost V 6 bases and J 5 bases, with 11 bases left between them. The CDR3 region is CASSMVENNEQFF. The CDR3 DNA follows: TGTGCCAGCTCCATGGTAGAGAACAATGAGCAGTTCTTC.

The chain recombines TRBV27 with TRBJ1-1, with TRBD1 identical over 12 bases. The V and J ends lost 6 bases and 10 bases, in that order; junction bases with no gene match: 24. The CDR3 length is 19 residues. Germline-derived CDR1 and CDR2 are MNHEY and SMNVEV (reference sequence). CDR3 coding DNA: TGTGCCAGCAGCCCGGGACAGGGGGCGCCCCACAATCGGAACATCGGAGCTTTCTTT. It yields the protein CASSPGQGAPHNRNIGAFF.